Sequencing of this T cell receptor beta chain was carried out in a study of OX40 agonist ivuxolimab in advanced cancers. For the study in its entirety: Ivuxolimab was an agonistic, fully human IgG2 monoclonal antibody directed against OX40 (CD134), a costimulatory receptor. Intravenous ivuxolimab was administered to patients every 2 weeks at six dose levels: 0.01, 0.1, 0.3, 1.5, 3 and 10 mg/kg. Of the roughly 54 dose-escalation patients, hepatocellular carcinoma was present in roughly 19, melanoma in around 15, renal cell carcinoma in 9 and head and neck cancer in 9. In the dose-escalation cohort, approximately 80% of patients were male, and the mean age was around 65 years with a range of roughly 23 to 90. Prior anti-PD-1, anti-PD-L1 or anti-CTLA-4 therapy was permitted, and 35% to 40% of dose-escalation patients had received checkpoint inhibitors. Partial responses were achieved by three dose-escalation patients, of whom one had hepatocellular carcinoma and two had cutaneous melanoma. The purpose of peripheral TCRbeta sequencing was to test whether ivuxolimab changed TCR sequence diversity and led to clonal T-cell expansion. The monotherapy dose-escalation portion (N of about 50 patients) of the phase I ivuxolimab trial is reported in the paper.

Patients with autoimmune disease history or receiving systemic immunosuppression were excluded from the trial. In every dose cohort, peripheral blood was drawn for TCR sequencing at baseline, cycle 4 day 1, and cycle 7 day 1. The samples were taken from a phase I, first-in-human, multicenter, open-label dose-escalation trial of ivuxolimab. The trial enrolled adults with locally advanced or metastatic head and neck squamous cell, hepatocellular, melanoma or renal cell carcinoma. CD4+ and CD8+ T cells were sorted separately from peripheral blood before TCR sequencing. The CDR3 starts with the cysteine, ends with the phenylalanine, and has 12 residues. CDR3 DNA is the only sequence kept; it has 36 bases, read in frame from the first base. V loses 4 bases of germline sequence and J loses 2 bases, and the interval between the two ends is 3 bases. According to the germline V gene (reference sequence), CDR1 reads SEHNR and CDR2 reads FQNEAQ.

Genomic DNA was extracted from sorted cells for sequencing of the TCRbeta CDR3 region. The immunoSEQ Assay was used for sequencing of TCRbeta CDR3 regions. TCRdb retrieved this table from immuneACCESS and kept in-frame rearrangements only. Not all clones are present; in checked studies, unresolved V genes account for under half, and no reason is known for the remainder. Here the sample has tens of thousands of clones; 84% occur a single time. The top ten clonotypes cover about 0.4% of the sample. The full study reports these points: After ivuxolimab, CD8+ T cells had more expanded clones than CD4+ T cells on average. Partial responders in the 0.1-3.0 mg/kg groups had among the lowest normalized peripheral clonal expansion, especially among CD8+ T cells. Low levels of normalized T-cell clonal expansion were also shown by some nonresponding patients. Clonal expansion of both CD4+ and CD8+ blood T cells was observed from baseline to week 6 at doses 0.1 to 3.0 mg/kg. The antigen specificity of the peripheral T cells that underwent clonal expansion was not determined.

With regard to this clone: No antigen is known for it. It has no much larger one-base neighbor in the sample; base qualities were not kept.

The sequence came from an adult with an advanced solid tumor such as melanoma, head and neck, liver or kidney cancer. The receptor chain draws on TRBV7-9 and TRBJ1-3, with no confident D gene call. The sequences come from CD4+ or CD8+ T cells sorted from blood, collected in a trial of the OX40 agonist ivuxolimab. The DNA sequence follows: TGTGCCAGCAGCTCGACTGGAAACACCATATATTTT. This gives the protein CASSSTGNTIYF.